This TCR beta chain was captured by sequencing in a study of blood T cell repertoires in COVID-19. Study-wide context: T cells, B-cell-depleted T cells, or PBMCs provided the cDNA or gDNA that served as material.

Sequencing used immunoSEQ multiplex PCR; TCRdb keeps in-frame clones, though not all of them. The table includes roughly 120,000 clones, under 80% detected once. This clone was seen just once. Germline lookup yields CDR1 SGHRS and CDR2 YFSETQ. Unmatched junction bases numbered 6, after V lost 4 bases and J lost 6 bases. The CDR3 has 14 amino acids. The sample comprised peripheral blood. This clonotype was sampled from a man aged 50 to 59 with acute or convalescent COVID-19. The chain carries TRBV5-1 and TRBJ1-5, with 8 positions matching TRBD1. The CDR3, as DNA: TGCGCCAGCAGCAGAACAGGGGGGAGTCAGCCCCAGCATTTT. Translated, it gives CASSRTGGSQPQHF.